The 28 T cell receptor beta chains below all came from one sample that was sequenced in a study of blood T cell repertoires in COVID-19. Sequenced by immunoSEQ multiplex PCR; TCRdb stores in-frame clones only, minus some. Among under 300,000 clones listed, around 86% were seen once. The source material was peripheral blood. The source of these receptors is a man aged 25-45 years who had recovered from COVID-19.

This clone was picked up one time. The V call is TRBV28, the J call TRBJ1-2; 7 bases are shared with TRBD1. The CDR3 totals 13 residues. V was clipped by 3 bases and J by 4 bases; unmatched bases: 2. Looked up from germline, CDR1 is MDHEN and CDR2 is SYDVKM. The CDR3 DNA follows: TGTGCCAGCAGTTTGCGACAGGGCTATGGCTACACCTTC. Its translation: CASSLRQGYGYTF.

The chain's CDR3 is CASLQGQGRGEAFF. Written as DNA, the CDR3 is TGTGCCAGCTTACAAGGACAGGGGAGAGGTGAAGCTTTCTTT. The chain is built from TRBV18 and TRBJ1-1, with 9 bases aligning to TRBD1. Trimming at V came to 7 bases and at J to 7 bases, leaving 10 bases not matched to a gene. CDR1 and CDR2 (germline): KGHSH, LQKENI. The CDR3 length is 14 residues.

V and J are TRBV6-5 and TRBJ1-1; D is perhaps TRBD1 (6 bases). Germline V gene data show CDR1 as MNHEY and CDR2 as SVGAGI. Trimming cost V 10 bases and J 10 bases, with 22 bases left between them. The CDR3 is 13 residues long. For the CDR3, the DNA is TGTGCCACTACTACAGGGATGGGACCAAGAGCTTTCTTT. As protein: CATTTGMGPRAFF.

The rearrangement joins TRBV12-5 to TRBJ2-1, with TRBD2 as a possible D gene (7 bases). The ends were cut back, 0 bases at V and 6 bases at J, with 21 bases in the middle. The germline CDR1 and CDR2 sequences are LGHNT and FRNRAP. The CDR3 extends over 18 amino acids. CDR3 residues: CASGLVLGGAGATNEQFF. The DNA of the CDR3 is TGTGCTAGTGGTTTGGTACTGGGTGGTGCGGGGGCCACCAATGAGCAGTTCTTC.

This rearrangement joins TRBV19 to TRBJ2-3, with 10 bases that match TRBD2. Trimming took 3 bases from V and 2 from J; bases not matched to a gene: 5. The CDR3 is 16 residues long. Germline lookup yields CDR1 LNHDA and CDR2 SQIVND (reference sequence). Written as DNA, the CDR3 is TGTGCCAGTAGTATCCAGCGGGGGGGCTTCACAGATACGCAGTATTTT. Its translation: CASSIQRGGFTDTQYF. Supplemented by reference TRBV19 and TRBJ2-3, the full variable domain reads DGGITQSPKYLFRKEGQNVTLSCEQNLNHDAMYWYRQDPGQGLRLIYYSQIVNDFQKGDIAEGYSVSREKKESFPLTVTSAQKNPTAFYLCASSIQRGGFTDTQYFGPGTRLTVL.

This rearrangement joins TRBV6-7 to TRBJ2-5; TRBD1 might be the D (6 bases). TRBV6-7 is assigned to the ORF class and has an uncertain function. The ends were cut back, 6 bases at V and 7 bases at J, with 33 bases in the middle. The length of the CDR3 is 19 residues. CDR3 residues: CASSQNYLLGTSHVGTQYF. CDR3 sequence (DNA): TGTGCCAGCAGCCAAAACTACCTCCTGGGGACATCCCACGTGGGGACCCAGTACTTC.

The DNA of the CDR3 is TGTGCCAGCTCACCAGGGACAAGGTACAATGAGCAGTTCTTC. It encodes CASSPGTRYNEQFF. The chain recombines TRBV18 with TRBJ2-1, with D perhaps matching TRBD1 (6 bases). Trimming pared 2 bases from V and 4 bases from J, leaving 9 bases between. Germline CDR1 reads KGHSH; CDR2 reads LQKENI. The length of the CDR3 is 14 residues.

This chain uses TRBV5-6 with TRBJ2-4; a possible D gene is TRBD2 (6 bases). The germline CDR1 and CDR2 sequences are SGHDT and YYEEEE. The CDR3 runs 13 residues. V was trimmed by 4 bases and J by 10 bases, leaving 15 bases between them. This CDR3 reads CASSTGSSDIQYF. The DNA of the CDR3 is TGTGCCAGCAGCACCGGGAGTAGTGATATTCAGTACTTC.

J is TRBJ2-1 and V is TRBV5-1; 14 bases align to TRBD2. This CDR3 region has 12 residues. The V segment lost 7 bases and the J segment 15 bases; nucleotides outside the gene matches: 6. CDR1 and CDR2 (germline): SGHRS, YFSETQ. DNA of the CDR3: TGCGCCAGCGGGACTAGCGGGGGCCTGTGGTTCTTC. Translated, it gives CASGTSGGLWFF.

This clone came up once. CDR3 coding DNA: TGTGCCAGCAGCCGAAAGCCGGGACAGGGCAACAATGAGCAGTTCTTC. Protein: CASSRKPGQGNNEQFF. The V and J genes are TRBV7-3 and TRBJ2-1, with 9 bases matching TRBD1. Germline-derived CDR1 and CDR2 are SGHTA and FQGTGA. CDR3 length: 16 amino acids. J was trimmed by 5 bases and V by 5 bases; bases with no gene match: 10. Filled out from reference TRBV7-3 and TRBJ2-1, the complete variable domain reads GAGVSQTPSNKVTEKGKYVELRCDPISGHTALYWYRQSLGQGPEFLIYFQGTGAADDSGLPNDRFFAVRPEGSVSTLKIQRTERGDSAVYLCASSRKPGQGNNEQFFGPGTRLTVL.

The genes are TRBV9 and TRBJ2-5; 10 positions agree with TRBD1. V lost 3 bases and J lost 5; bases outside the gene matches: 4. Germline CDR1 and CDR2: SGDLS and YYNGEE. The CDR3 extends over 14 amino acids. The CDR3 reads CASSATGGVETQYF. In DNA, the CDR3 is TGTGCCAGCAGCGCGACAGGGGGCGTCGAGACCCAGTACTTC.

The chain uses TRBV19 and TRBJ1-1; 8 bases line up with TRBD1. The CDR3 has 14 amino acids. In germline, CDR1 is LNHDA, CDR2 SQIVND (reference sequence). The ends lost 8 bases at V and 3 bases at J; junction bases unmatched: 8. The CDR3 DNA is TGTGCCAGTCGACCACAGGGGGAACACACTGAAGCTTTCTTT. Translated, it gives CASRPQGEHTEAFF.

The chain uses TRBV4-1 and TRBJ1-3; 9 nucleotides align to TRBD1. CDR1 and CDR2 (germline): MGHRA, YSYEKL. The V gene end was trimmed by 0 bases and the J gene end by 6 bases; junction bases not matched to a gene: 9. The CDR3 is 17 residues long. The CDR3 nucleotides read TGCGCCAGCAGCCAAGATGCGGGGACAGGGTTATTAAACACCATATATTTT. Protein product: CASSQDAGTGLLNTIYF.

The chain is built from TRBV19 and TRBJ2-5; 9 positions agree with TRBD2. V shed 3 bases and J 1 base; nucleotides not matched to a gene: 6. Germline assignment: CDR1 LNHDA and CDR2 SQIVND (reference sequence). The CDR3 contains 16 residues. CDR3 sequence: CASSIGPAGGQETQYF. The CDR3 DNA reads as TGTGCCAGTAGTATTGGTCCAGCGGGGGGCCAAGAGACCCAGTACTTC.

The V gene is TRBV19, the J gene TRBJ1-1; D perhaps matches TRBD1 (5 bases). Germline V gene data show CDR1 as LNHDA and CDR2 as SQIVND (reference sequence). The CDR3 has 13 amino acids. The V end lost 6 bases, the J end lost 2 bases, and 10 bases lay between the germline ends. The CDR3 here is CASRGGVNTEAFF. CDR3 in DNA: TGTGCCAGTAGGGGGGGAGTTAACACTGAAGCTTTCTTT.

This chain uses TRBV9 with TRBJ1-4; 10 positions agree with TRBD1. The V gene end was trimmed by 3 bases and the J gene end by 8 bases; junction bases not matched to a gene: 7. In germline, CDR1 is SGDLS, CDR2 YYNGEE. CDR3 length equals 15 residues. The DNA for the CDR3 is TGTGCCAGCAGCGGAGGGACAGGGGCTAGAGAAAAACTGTTTTTT. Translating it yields CASSGGTGAREKLFF. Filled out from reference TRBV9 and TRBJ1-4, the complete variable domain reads DSGVTQTPKHLITATGQRVTLRCSPRSGDLSVYWYQQSLDQGLQFLIQYYNGEERAKGNILERFSAQQFPDLHSELNLSSLELGDSALYFCASSGGTGAREKLFFGSGTQLSVL.

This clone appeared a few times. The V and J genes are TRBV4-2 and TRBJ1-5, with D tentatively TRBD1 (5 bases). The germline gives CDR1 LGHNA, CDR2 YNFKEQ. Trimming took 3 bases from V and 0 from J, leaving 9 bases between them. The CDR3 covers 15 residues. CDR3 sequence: CASSHYRYSNQPQHF. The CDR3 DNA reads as TGTGCCAGCAGCCATTACAGGTATAGCAATCAGCCCCAGCATTTT.

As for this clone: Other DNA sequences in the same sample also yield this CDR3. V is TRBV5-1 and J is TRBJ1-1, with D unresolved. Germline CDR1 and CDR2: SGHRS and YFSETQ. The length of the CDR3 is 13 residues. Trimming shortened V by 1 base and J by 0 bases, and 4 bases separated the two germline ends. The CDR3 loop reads CASSLRVNTEAFF. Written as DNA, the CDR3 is TGCGCCAGCAGCTTGCGGGTGAACACTGAAGCTTTCTTT.

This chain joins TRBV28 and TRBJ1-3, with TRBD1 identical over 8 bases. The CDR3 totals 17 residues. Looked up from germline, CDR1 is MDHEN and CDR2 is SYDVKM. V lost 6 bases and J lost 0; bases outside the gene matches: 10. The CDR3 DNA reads TGTGCCAGCAGATCAAGACAGGGGACTGGCTCTGGAAACACCATATATTTT. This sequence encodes CASRSRQGTGSGNTIYF.

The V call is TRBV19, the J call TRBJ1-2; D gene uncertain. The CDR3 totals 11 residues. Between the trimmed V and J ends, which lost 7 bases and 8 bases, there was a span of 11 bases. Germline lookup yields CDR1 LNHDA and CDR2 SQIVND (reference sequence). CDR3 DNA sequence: TGTGCCAGTAAAAGGGAGGAGGGCTACACCTTC. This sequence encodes CASKREEGYTF. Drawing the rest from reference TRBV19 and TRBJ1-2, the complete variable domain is DGGITQSPKYLFRKEGQNVTLSCEQNLNHDAMYWYRQDPGQGLRLIYYSQIVNDFQKGDIAEGYSVSREKKESFPLTVTSAQKNPTAFYLCASKREEGYTFGSGTRLTVV.

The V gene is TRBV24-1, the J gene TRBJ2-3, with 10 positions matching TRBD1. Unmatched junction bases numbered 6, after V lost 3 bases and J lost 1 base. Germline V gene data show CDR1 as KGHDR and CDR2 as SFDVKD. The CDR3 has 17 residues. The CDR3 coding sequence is TGTGCCACCAGTGATCCGGGACAGGGGTTGGGCACAGATACGCAGTATTTT. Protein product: CATSDPGQGLGTDTQYF.

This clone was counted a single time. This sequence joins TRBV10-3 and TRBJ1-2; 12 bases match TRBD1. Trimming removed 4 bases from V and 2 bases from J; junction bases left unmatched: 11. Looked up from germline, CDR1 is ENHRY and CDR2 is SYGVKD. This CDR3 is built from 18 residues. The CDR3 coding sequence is TGTGCCATCAGTGCCGATCCTGCCGGGACAGGGGGCAACTATGGCTACACCTTC. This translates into CAISADPAGTGGNYGYTF.

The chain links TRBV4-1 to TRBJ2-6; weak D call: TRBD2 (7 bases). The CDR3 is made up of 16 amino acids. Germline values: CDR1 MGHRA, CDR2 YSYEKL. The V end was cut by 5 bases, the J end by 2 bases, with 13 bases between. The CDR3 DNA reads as TGCGCCAGCAGCAGGGGGGGTGATACTGGGGCCAACGTCCTGACTTTC. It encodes CASSRGGDTGANVLTF.

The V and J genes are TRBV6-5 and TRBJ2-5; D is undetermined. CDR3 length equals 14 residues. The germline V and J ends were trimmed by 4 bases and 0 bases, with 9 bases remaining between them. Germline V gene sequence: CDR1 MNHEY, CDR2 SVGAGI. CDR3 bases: TGTGCCAGCAGTTTTGACATAGACCAAGAGACCCAGTACTTC. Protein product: CASSFDIDQETQYF.

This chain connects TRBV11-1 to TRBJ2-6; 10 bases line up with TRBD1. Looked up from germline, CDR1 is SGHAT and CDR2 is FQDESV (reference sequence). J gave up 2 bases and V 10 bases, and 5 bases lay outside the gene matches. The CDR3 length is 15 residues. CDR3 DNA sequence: TGTGCCACCAGACAGGGGGCGACTGGGGCCAACGTCCTGACTTTC. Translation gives CATRQGATGANVLTF.

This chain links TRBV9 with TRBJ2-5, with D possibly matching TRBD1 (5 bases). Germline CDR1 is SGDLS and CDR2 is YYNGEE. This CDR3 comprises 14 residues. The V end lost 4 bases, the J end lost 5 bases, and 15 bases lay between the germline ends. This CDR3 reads CASSPTGAVETQYF. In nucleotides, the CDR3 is TGTGCCAGCAGCCCCACTGGGGCGGTGGAGACCCAGTACTTC.

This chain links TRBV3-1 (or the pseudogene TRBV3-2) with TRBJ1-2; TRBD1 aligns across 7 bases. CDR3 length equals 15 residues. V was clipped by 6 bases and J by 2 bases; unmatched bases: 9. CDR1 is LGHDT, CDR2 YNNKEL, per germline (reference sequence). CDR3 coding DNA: TGTGCCAGCAGTCAGGGAAAGGGGGCGAACTATGGCTACACCTTC. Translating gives CASSQGKGANYGYTF.

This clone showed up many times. The CDR3 loop is CASTMGTGYSNQPQHF. In DNA, the CDR3 is TGTGCCAGTACCATGGGCACTGGATATAGCAATCAGCCCCAGCATTTT. The V gene is TRBV21-1, the J gene TRBJ1-5; TRBD1 reflects the table's D call only, with no check against the DNA. TRBV21-1 is a documented pseudogene. CDR3 length: 16 amino acids.